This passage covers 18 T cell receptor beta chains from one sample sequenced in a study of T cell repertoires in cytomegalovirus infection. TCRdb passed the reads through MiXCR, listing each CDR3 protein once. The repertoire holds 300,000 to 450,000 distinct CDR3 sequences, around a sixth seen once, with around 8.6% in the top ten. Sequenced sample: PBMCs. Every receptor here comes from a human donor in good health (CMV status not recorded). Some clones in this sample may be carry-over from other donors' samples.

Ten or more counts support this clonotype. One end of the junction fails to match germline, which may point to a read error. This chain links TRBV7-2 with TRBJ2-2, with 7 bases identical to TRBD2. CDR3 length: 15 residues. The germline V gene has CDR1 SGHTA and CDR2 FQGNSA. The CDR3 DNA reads TGTGCCAGCACCTTAAGGGGACTAAGATCCGGGGAGCTGTTTTTT. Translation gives CASTLRGLRSGELFF.

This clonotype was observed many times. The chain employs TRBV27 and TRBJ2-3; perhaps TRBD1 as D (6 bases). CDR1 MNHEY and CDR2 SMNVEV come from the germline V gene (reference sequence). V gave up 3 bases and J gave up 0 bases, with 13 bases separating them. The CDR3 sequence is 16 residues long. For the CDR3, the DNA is TGTGCCAGCAGTTTCCGCAGGGGCCCGAGCACAGATACGCAGTATTTT. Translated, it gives CASSFRRGPSTDTQYF.

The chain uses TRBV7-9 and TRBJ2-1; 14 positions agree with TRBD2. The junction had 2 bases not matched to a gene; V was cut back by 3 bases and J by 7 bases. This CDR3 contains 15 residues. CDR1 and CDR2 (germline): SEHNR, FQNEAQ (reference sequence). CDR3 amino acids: CASSFGTSGRNEQFF. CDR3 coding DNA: TGTGCCAGCAGCTTTGGGACTAGCGGGAGAAATGAGCAGTTCTTC.

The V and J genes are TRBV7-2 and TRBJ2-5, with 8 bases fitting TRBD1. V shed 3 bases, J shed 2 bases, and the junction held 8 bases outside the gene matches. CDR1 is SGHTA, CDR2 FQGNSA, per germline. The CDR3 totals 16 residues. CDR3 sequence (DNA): TGTGCCAGCAGCTTGAGGACAGGGTTCGGTCAAGAGACCCAGTACTTC. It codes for CASSLRTGFGQETQYF.

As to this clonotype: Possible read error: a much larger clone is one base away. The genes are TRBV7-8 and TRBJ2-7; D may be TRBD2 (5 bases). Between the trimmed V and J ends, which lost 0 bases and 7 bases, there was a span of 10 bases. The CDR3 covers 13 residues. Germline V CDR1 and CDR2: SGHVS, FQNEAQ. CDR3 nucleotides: TGTGCCAGCAGCTTAGCCGTGAAGCGGGAGCAGTACTTC. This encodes CASSLAVKREQYF.

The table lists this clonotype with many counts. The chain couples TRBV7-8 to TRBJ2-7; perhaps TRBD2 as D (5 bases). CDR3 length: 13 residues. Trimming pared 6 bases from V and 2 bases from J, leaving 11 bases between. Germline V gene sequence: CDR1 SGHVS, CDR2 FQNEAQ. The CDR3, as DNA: TGTGCCAGCAGTGGAGGTTTTGCCTACGAGCAGTACTTC. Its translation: CASSGGFAYEQYF.

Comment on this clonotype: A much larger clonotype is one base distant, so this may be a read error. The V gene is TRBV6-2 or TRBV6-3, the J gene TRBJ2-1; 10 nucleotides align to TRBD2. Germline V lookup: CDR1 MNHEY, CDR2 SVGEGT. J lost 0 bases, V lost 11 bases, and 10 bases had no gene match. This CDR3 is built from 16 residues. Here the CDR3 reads CACDNSGRRSYNEQFF. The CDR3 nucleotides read TGTGCCTGCGATAATAGCGGGAGGCGCTCCTACAATGAGCAGTTCTTC.

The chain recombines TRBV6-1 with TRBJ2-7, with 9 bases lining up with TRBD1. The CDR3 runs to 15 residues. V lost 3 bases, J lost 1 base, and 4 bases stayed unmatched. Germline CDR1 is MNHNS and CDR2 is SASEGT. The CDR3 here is CASSEGQGLSYEQYF. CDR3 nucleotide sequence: TGTGCCAGCAGTGAGGGACAGGGCCTTTCCTACGAGCAGTACTTC.

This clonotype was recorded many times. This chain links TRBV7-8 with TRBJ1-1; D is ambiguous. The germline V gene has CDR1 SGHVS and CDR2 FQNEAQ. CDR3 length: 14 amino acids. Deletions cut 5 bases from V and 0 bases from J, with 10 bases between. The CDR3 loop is CASSPTLMNTEAFF. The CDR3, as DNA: TGTGCCAGCAGCCCGACACTCATGAACACTGAAGCTTTCTTT.

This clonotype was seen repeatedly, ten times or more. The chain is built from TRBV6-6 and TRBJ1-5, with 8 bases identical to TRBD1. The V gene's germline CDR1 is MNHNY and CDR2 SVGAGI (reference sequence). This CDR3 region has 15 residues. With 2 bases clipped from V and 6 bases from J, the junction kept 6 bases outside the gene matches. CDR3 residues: CASSYATGVSQPQHF. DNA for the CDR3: TGTGCCAGCAGTTACGCGACAGGGGTATCTCAGCCCCAGCATTTT.

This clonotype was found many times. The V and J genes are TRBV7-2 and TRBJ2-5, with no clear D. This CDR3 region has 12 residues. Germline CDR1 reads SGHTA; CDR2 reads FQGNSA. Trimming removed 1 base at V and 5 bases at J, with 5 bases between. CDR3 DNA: TGTGCCAGCAGCTTAGATTGGGAGACCCAGTACTTC. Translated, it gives CASSLDWETQYF. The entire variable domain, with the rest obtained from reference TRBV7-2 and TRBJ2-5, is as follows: GAGVSQSPSNKVTEKGKDVELRCDPISGHTALYWYRQSLGQGLEFLIYFQGNSAPDKSGLPSDRFSAERTGGSVSTLTIQRTQQEDSAVYLCASSLDWETQYFGPGTRLLVL.

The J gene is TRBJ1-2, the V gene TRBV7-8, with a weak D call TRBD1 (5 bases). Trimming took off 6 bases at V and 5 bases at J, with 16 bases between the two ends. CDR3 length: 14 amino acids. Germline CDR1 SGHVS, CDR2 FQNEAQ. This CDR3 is CASRPYGTGYGYTF. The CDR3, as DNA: TGTGCCAGCAGACCCTATGGGACTGGTTATGGCTACACCTTC.

Written as DNA, the CDR3 is TGTGCCAGCAGGAGGGGACAGGGAGGCTACGAGCAGTACTTC. It yields the protein CASRRGQGGYEQYF. This chain joins TRBV6-1 and TRBJ2-7; TRBD1 matches 9 bases. The germline V gene encodes CDR1 MNHNS and CDR2 SASEGT. V dropped 6 bases and J dropped 3; count of bases not matched to a gene: 6. The CDR3 length is 14 residues.

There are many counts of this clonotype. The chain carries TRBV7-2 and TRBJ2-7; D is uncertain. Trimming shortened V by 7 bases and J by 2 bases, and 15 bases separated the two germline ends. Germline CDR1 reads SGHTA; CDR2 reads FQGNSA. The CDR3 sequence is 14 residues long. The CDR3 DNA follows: TGTGCCAGCAAACAGACCGACGGACCCTACGAGCAGTACTTC. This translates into CASKQTDGPYEQYF.

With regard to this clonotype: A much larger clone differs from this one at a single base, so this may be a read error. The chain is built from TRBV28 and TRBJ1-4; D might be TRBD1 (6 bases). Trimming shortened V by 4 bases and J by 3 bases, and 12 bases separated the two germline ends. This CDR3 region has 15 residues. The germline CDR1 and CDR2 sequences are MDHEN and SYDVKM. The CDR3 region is CASSSNRVANEKLFF. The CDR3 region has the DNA TGTGCCAGCAGTTCGAACAGGGTTGCTAATGAAAAACTGTTTTTT.

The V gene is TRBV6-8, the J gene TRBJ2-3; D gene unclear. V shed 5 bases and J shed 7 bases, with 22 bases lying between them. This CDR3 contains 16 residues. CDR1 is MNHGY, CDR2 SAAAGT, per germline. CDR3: CASSPVVPIRLNTQYF. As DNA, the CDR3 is TGTGCCAGCAGTCCCGTCGTACCCATTAGGTTAAATACGCAGTATTTT.

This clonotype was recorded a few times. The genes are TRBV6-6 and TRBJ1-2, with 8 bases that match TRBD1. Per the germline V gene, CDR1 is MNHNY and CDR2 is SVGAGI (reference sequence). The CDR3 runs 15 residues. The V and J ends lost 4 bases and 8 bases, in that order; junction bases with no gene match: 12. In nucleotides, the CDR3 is TGTGCCAGCAGTTCCACAACGGGACAGGCCCACGGCTACACCTTC. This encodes CASSSTTGQAHGYTF.

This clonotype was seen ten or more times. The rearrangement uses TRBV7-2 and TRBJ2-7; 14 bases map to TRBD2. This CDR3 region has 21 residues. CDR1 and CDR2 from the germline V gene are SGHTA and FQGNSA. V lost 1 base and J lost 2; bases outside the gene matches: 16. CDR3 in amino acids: CASSLVSRGGTSGGSPYEQYF. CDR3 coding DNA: TGTGCCAGCAGCTTAGTTAGTAGGGGCGGGACTAGCGGGGGATCCCCCTACGAGCAGTACTTC. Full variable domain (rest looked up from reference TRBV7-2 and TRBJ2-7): GAGVSQSPSNKVTEKGKDVELRCDPISGHTALYWYRQSLGQGLEFLIYFQGNSAPDKSGLPSDRFSAERTGGSVSTLTIQRTQQEDSAVYLCASSLVSRGGTSGGSPYEQYFGPGTRLTVT.